The rows below give T cell receptor beta chains drawn from one sample of a study of blood T cell repertoires in COVID-19. Some clones are missing from TCRdb's copy, which holds only in-frame ones; the method was immunoSEQ multiplex PCR. In the table there are fewer than 80,000 clones, around 80% of which are singletons. The sequenced material came from peripheral blood. The receptors come from a human donor in a cohort sampled during active COVID-19. The CDR3 runs from the conserved cysteine through the conserved F or W. The D gene is left open where the match is weak. The size entry is marked missing in some rows and otherwise reads once, few, many or a size class.

J	D	V	size	CDR3	DNA
TRBJ1-4	.	TRBV5-1	.	CASRGQPWGNNEKLFF	TGCGCCAGCAGAGGACAGCCATGGGGTAACAATGAAAAACTGTTTTTT
TRBJ2-2	TRBD1	TRBV9	many	CASSVSRDRNTGELFF	TGTGCCAGCAGCGTTAGCCGGGACAGAAACACCGGGGAGCTGTTTTTT
TRBJ1-5	TRBD1	TRBV7-9	few	CASGTGRPNQPQHF	TGTGCCAGCGGGACAGGGAGACCCAATCAGCCCCAGCATTTT
TRBJ2-3	TRBD2	TRBV5-1	.	CASSFERGATDTQYF	TGCGCCAGCAGCTTCGAGCGGGGGGCCACAGATACGCAGTATTTT
TRBJ2-1	TRBD2	TRBV5-1	.	CASSPPLAGAGNEQFF	TGCGCCAGCAGCCCGCCTCTAGCGGGGGCGGGAAATGAGCAGTTCTTC
TRBJ1-3	TRBD1	TRBV18	.	CASSLSDRVVENTIYF	TGTGCCAGCTCATTATCGGACAGGGTCGTCGAAAACACCATATATTTT
TRBJ1-4	TRBD1	TRBV27	.	CASSDRDREREKLFF	TGTGCCAGCAGTGACCGGGACAGGGAACGGGAAAAACTGTTTTTT
TRBJ2-5	TRBD2	TRBV5-4	.	CASSPELAGETQYF	TGTGCCAGCAGCCCTGAACTAGCGGGAGAGACCCAGTACTTC
TRBJ1-5	.	TRBV5-8	.	CASSRGVRHQPQHF	TGTGCCAGCAGCCGCGGCGTTAGGCATCAGCCCCAGCATTTT
TRBJ1-5	TRBD1	TRBV2	.	CASSRGQGSNQPQHF	TGTGCCAGCAGTAGGGGACAGGGAAGCAATCAGCCCCAGCATTTT
TRBJ1-5	.	TRBV5-1	few	CASSLEGVQPQHF	TGCGCCAGCAGCTTGGAAGGGGTACAGCCCCAGCATTTT
TRBJ2-5	.	TRBV7-8	.	CASSRDFYQETQYF	TGTGCCAGCAGCCGAGACTTTTACCAAGAGACCCAGTACTTC
TRBJ2-3	TRBD2	TRBV10-2	.	CASKRWSAGGADTQYF	TGCGCCAGCAAAAGGTGGTCGGCTGGGGGGGCAGATACGCAGTATTTT
TRBJ1-4	.	TRBV24-1	.	CATSGSNRRKLFF	TGTGCCACCAGTGGTTCCAATCGGAGAAAACTGTTTTTT
TRBJ1-2	.	TRBV6-1	.	CASSEGGWQSHYGYTF	TGTGCCAGCAGTGAAGGCGGGTGGCAGAGCCACTATGGCTACACCTTC
TRBJ2-2	.	TRBV19	.	CASSGGPTGELFF	TGTGCCAGTAGCGGGGGGCCCACCGGGGAGCTGTTTTTT
TRBJ2-3	.	TRBV2	.	CASGLPGQFTHTQYF	TGTGCCAGCGGACTACCGGGACAGTTCACACATACGCAGTATTTT
TRBJ2-3	TRBD2	TRBV9	few	CASTGGAGGPTDTQYF	TGTGCCAGCACCGGTGGAGCGGGGGGCCCCACAGATACGCAGTATTTT
TRBJ2-3	.	TRBV3-1/TRBV3-2	.	CASSQAGSDTQYF	TGTGCCAGCAGCCAAGCGGGGTCAGATACGCAGTATTTT
TRBJ2-2	.	TRBV6-5	once	CASKGGPGELFF	TGTGCCAGCAAAGGAGGGCCCGGGGAGCTGTTTTTT
TRBJ2-5	.	TRBV7-2	.	CASSLDPSWVETQYF	TGTGCCAGCAGCTTAGATCCTAGCTGGGTAGAGACCCAGTACTTC
TRBJ2-3	.	TRBV5-1	.	CASSSLGTDTQYF	TGCGCCAGCAGCTCTTTAGGCACAGATACGCAGTATTTT
TRBJ2-1	TRBD1	TRBV2	few	CASSSGQGSLVEQFF	TGTGCCAGCAGTTCGGGACAGGGCAGTTTGGTTGAGCAGTTCTTC
TRBJ1-2	.	TRBV6-1	.	CASTQQGSGYTF	TGTGCCAGCACCCAACAGGGATCCGGCTACACCTTC
TRBJ1-5	TRBD1	TRBV11-1	.	CASSFMDRWDQPQHF	TGTGCCAGCAGCTTCATGGACAGGTGGGATCAGCCCCAGCATTTT